Below, 19 T cell receptor delta chains from the same sample are listed, as sequenced in a study of gamma-delta T cells after stem cell transplantation. TCRdb repeated clone calling on the RT-PCR reads with CATT. The table records 1,500 to 2,000 delta-chain clones, 2.3% of them present only once. Material for sequencing was gamma-delta T cells. The receptors shown here come from a human donor. It is not recorded whose cells these are; they may come from a transplant donor.

Details on this clone: The protein held in TCRdb is that of a much larger clone and does not match this DNA's translation at residue 5, likely because of a read error; the protein shown is translated from the DNA. The V and J genes are TRDV2 and TRDJ1; 11 nucleotides line up with TRDD3. The CDR3 loop spans 18 amino acids. The J segment lost 0 bases and the V segment lost 4 bases, leaving 12 bases of the junction unmatched. CDR1 and CDR2 (germline): GEAIGNYY, EKD. As DNA, the CDR3 is TGTGCCTGTGATACGGTTAGAATGGGGGATACGTACACCGATAAACTCATCTTT. Translated: CACDTVRMGDTYTDKLIF.

By share, this clone counts as medium-sized. It may be a read error: a sequence one base away is much more abundant. The rearrangement joins TRDV2 to TRDJ1, with D unresolved. CDR1 is GEAIGNYY, CDR2 EKD, per germline. The V end was cut by 3 bases, the J end by 2 bases, with 12 bases between. CDR3 size: 14 residues. CDR3 in amino acids: CACDAVAKTDKLIF. CDR3 DNA sequence: TGTGCCTGTGACGCCGTTGCAAAGACCGATAAACTCATCTTT.

In regard to this clone: TCRdb shows a much larger clone's protein in place of this DNA's translation, and the two differ at residue 6, likely through a read error; the protein shown is translated from the DNA. This chain uses TRDV2 with TRDJ1, with D uncertain. Germline values: CDR1 GEAIGNYY, CDR2 EKD. This CDR3 contains 16 residues. V was trimmed by 3 bases and J by 0 bases, leaving 16 bases between them. CDR3 in amino acids: CACDLVGTSYTDKLIF. In DNA form, the CDR3 reads TGTGCCTGTGACCTCGTGGGTACAAGTTACACCGATAAACTCATCTTT.

To note about this clone: One base separates it from a far larger clone, so it is likely a read error. The sample has other DNA sequences that encode this CDR3 too. This chain joins TRDV2 and TRDJ1; maybe TRDD3 (6 bases). Germline V gives CDR1 GEAIGNYY, CDR2 EKD. CDR3 length: 15 amino acids. The CDR3 sequence: CACDTVGGYTDKLIF. CDR3 coding DNA: TGTGCCTGTGACACCGTGGGAGGATACACCGATAAACTCATCTTC.

This clone came up a few times. The protein TCRdb gives is from a much larger clone and does not agree with this DNA's translation at residue 15, likely a read error; the protein shown here comes from the DNA. At the DNA level, this CDR3 is encoded by other sequences in the same sample as well. The chain is built from TRDV2 and TRDJ3, with 7 bases that match TRDD3. This CDR3 is built from 17 residues. Germline CDR1 reads GEAIGNYY; CDR2 reads EKD. DNA of the CDR3: TGTGCCTGTGACCTTACTGGGGTCTCCTGGGACACCCGACAGGTGTTTTTC. It encodes CACDLTGVSWDTRQVFF.

As for this clone: TCRdb lists the protein of a much larger clone for this DNA, which differs at residue 7, so this is likely a read error; the protein given here is translated from the DNA itself. This sequence joins TRDV2 and TRDJ1; 9 nucleotides align to TRDD3. CDR3 length equals 18 residues. The V segment lost 1 base and the J segment 0 bases; nucleotides outside the gene matches: 11. The germline CDR1 and CDR2 sequences are GEAIGNYY and EKD. CDR3 bases: TGTGCCTGTGACACTGTTTTGGGGGATATCCTGTACACCGATAAACTCATCTTT. Protein: CACDTVLGDILYTDKLIF.

The gene calls are TRDV2 and TRDJ1; no firm D call. Germline CDR1 reads GEAIGNYY; CDR2 reads EKD. The CDR3 contains 13 residues. Trimming left V 3 bases short and J 0 bases short, with 7 bases between. CDR3 bases: TGTGCCTGTGACGGAATGAACACCGATAAACTCATCTTT. This sequence encodes CACDGMNTDKLIF.

This clone has a handful of counts. The protein TCRdb lists belongs to a much larger clone and differs from this DNA's translation at residue 4, which points to a read error; the protein shown is made from the DNA. The genes are TRDV2 and TRDJ1, with a possible D match to TRDD3 (6 bases). The germline V gene encodes CDR1 GEAIGNYY and CDR2 EKD. The CDR3 consists of 17 residues. CDR3 coding DNA: TGTGCCTGTGGCACCGTAGGTGGGGGTCCCTACACCGATAAACTCATCTTT. Its translation is CACGTVGGGPYTDKLIF.

A note on this clone: The amino acid sequence in TCRdb belongs to a much larger clone and departs from this DNA's translation at residue 9, likely a sequencing read error; the sequence shown is translated from the DNA. Other nucleotide sequences from this sample produce the same CDR3. The chain has TRDV2 and TRDJ1; the D is unclear. The V end lost 2 bases, the J end lost 3 bases, and 12 bases lay between the germline ends. Germline V gene lookup returns CDR1 GEAIGNYY and CDR2 EKD. The CDR3 runs 14 residues. CDR3 bases: TGTGCCTGTGACAGTCTGTCGTACGCCGATAAACTCATCTTT. It encodes CACDSLSYADKLIF.

Ten or more counts support this clone. A far larger clone lies a single base away; this is likely a read error. Other nucleotide sequences from this sample produce the same CDR3. The chain recombines TRDV2 with TRDJ1; 10 bases fit TRDD3. The CDR3 length is 20 residues. Germline loops: CDR1 GEAIGNYY, CDR2 EKD. Trimming cost V 3 bases and J 3 bases; bases outside gene matches: 21. The CDR3 bases are TGTGCCTGTGACTCGATGCTTACTGGGGGATCGCCCCAGGAGGCCGATAAACTCATCTTT. Encoded protein: CACDSMLTGGSPQEADKLIF.

In this sample, this clone turned up a few times. The chain employs TRDV2 and TRDJ1; 13 nucleotides agree with TRDD3. Germline V gene lookup returns CDR1 GEAIGNYY and CDR2 EKD. Losses at the gene ends were 3 bases for V and 3 bases for J; bases not matched to a gene: 3. This CDR3 comprises 15 residues. The CDR3 protein is CACDSLGDTADKLIF. The CDR3 DNA sequence: TGTGCCTGTGACTCACTGGGGGATACGGCCGATAAACTCATCTTT.

This rearrangement joins TRDV2 to TRDJ1; 11 bases fit TRDD3. CDR3 length: 21 amino acids. With V trimmed by 4 bases and J by 0 bases, 21 bases remained unmatched. Germline CDR1 and CDR2: GEAIGNYY and EKD. CDR3 sequence (DNA): TGTGCCTGTGATCCGGTTAGAATGGGGGATACGCGAGTTGCCCACACCGATAAACTCATCTTT. This sequence encodes CACDPVRMGDTRVAHTDKLIF.

The sample holds a few counts of this clone. A far larger clone is a single base away, which makes a read error likely. Different DNA sequences within this sample yield the same CDR3. The chain employs TRDV2 and TRDJ3; 7 positions agree with TRDD3. The CDR3 totals 17 residues. The germline V gene encodes CDR1 GEAIGNYY and CDR2 EKD. The CDR3 DNA reads TGTGCCTGTGACCTTACTGGGGTCTCCTGGGACACCCGGCAGATGTTTTTC. This sequence encodes CACDLTGVSWDTRQMFF.

In its sample, this clone was seen a few times. The protein in TCRdb stems from a much larger clone and differs at residue 17 from this DNA's translation, likely a read error; here the protein is translated from the DNA. The V call is TRDV2, the J call TRDJ1, with 9 positions matching TRDD3. CDR1 GEAIGNYY and CDR2 EKD come from the germline V gene. CDR3 size: 19 residues. The CDR3 protein is CACDTVGLGDALGTDKPIF. The CDR3 nucleotides are TGTGCCTGTGACACCGTCGGTCTGGGGGATGCACTTGGCACCGATAAACCCATCTTT.

As concerns this clone: A far larger clone is a single base away, which makes a read error likely. This CDR3 is also generated by other DNA sequences in the sample. V is TRDV2 and J is TRDJ3; TRDD3 aligns across 9 bases. CDR1 and CDR2 from the germline V gene are GEAIGNYY and EKD. The CDR3 length is 23 residues. CDR3 in DNA: TGTGCCTGTGACTCCCCTCCTACGGCCTCTGGGGGATTACCCTCCTGGGACACCCGACAAATGTTTTTC. It yields the protein CACDSPPTASGGLPSWDTRQMFF.

This clone occurred a few times. The TCRdb protein comes from a much larger clone and disagrees with this DNA's translation at residue 12, likely due to a read error; the protein given here is derived from the DNA. The V call is TRDV2, the J call TRDJ1; 13 bases line up with TRDD3. There are 14 residues in the CDR3. Germline V lookup: CDR1 GEAIGNYY, CDR2 EKD. J gave up 13 bases and V 2 bases, and 9 bases lay outside the gene matches. DNA for the CDR3: TGTGCCTGTGACAAACTGGGGGATACGGTAGAGCCCATCTTT. It codes for CACDKLGDTVEPIF.

This clone was counted a few times. The chain employs TRDV2 and TRDJ1; 10 bases line up with TRDD3. The CDR3 extends over 21 amino acids. The trim removed 0 bases at V and 1 base at J, leaving 19 bases unmatched. The germline CDR1 and CDR2 sequences are GEAIGNYY and EKD. The CDR3 protein is CACDTVRSTGGLSPLTDKLIF. For the CDR3, the DNA is TGTGCCTGTGACACCGTGAGGAGTACTGGGGGATTGAGTCCTCTCACCGATAAACTCATCTTT.

J is TRDJ1 and V is TRDV2; 13 nucleotides match TRDD3. Trimming at V came to 0 bases and at J to 0 bases, leaving 6 bases not matched to a gene. CDR1 and CDR2 (germline): GEAIGNYY, EKD. CDR3 length: 18 residues. The CDR3 region has the DNA TGTGCCTGTGACACCGTTTCGACTGGGGGATACGACACCGATAAACTCATCTTT. It is translated as CACDTVSTGGYDTDKLIF.

By sample fraction, this clone is hyperexpanded. At the DNA level, this CDR3 is encoded by other sequences in the same sample as well. Here the CDR3 DNA reads TGTGCCTGTGACACCATAGGGGATACGCCCGATAAACTCATCTTT. The encoded protein is CACDTIGDTPDKLIF. The chain links TRDV2 to TRDJ1; 9 nucleotides agree with TRDD3. Germline CDR1 reads GEAIGNYY; CDR2 reads EKD. The CDR3 runs 15 residues. Trimming cost V 0 bases and J 3 bases; bases outside gene matches: 4.